This TCR beta chain stems from a study of T cells in Graves' hyperthyroidism and ophthalmopathy. From RNA transcripts, TCR beta CDR3 regions were amplified. The study used the HTBI primer set for a first-round RT-PCR of the TCR CDR3. A single record per CDR3 protein comes from TCRdb applying MiXCR to the multiplex PCR reads. The sample carries fewer than 750,000 distinct CDR3 sequences, 14% recorded once. Trimming cost V 5 bases and J 0 bases; bases outside gene matches: 8. The CDR3 is 18 residues long. Germline loops: CDR1 SGHTA, CDR2 FQGNSA. This clonotype was detected ten times or more. The receptor comes from a woman aged 45-60 years with Graves' ophthalmopathy. The gene calls are TRBV7-2 and TRBJ2-5, with 14 bases identical to TRBD2. Sequenced material: blood. The CDR3 DNA is TGTGCCAGCAGCCCTCGACTAGCGGGAGGGCCTTACCAAGAGACCCAGTACTTC. This gives the protein CASSPRLAGGPYQETQYF.